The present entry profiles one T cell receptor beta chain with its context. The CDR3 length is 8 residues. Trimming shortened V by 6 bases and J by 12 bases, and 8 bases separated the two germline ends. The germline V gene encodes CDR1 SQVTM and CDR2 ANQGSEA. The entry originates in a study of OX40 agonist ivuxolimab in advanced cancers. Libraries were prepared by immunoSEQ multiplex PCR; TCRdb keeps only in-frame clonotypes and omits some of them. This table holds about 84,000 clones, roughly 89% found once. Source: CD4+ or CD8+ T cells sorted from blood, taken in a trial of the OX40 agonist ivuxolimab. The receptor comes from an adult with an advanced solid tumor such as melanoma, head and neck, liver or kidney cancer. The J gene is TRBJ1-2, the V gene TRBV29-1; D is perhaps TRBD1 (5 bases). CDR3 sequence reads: CSVGAHTF. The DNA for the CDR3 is TGCAGCGTCGGGGCTCACACCTTC. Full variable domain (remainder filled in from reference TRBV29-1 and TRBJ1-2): SAVISQKPSRDICQRGTSLTIQCQVDSQVTMMFWYRQQPGQSLTLIATANQGSEATYESGFVIDKFPISRPNLTFSTLTVSNMSPEDSSIYLCSVGAHTFGSGTRLTVV.